What follows are 32 T cell receptor beta chains derived from one specimen sequenced in a study of T cell clones after liver transplantation. Clones were sequenced by immunoSEQ multiplex PCR, and TCRdb holds only the in-frame ones, with some missing. The table records around 51,000 clones, roughly 90% of them present only once. The sequencing used CD8+ T cells from blood, collected 12 months after liver transplant. The receptors were sampled from a human patient who received a liver transplant. The graft donor may account for some of the T cells.

This chain uses TRBV27 with TRBJ2-5; the match to TRBD2 covers 7 bases. The CDR3 contains 14 residues. The V segment lost 8 bases and the J segment 2 bases; nucleotides outside the gene matches: 8. Germline V gene lookup returns CDR1 MNHEY and CDR2 SMNVEV (reference sequence). DNA of the CDR3: TGTGCCAGCGGAAATCTAGCGGTTCAAGAGACCCAGTACTTC. Translating it yields CASGNLAVQETQYF.

The sample holds a few counts of this clone. CDR3 amino acids: CASSVTGRANTEAFF. DNA for the CDR3: TGTGCCAGCAGCGTCACCGGACGGGCGAACACTGAAGCTTTCTTT. The rearrangement joins TRBV9 to TRBJ1-1; no clear D. With 2 bases removed from V and 1 base from J, the gap between germline ends came to 12 bases. There are 15 residues in the CDR3. CDR1 and CDR2 (germline): SGDLS, YYNGEE.

This chain joins TRBV7-2 and TRBJ2-7; D gene uncertain. Germline V gene lookup returns CDR1 SGHTA and CDR2 FQGNSA. The V gene lost 7 bases and the J gene lost 9 bases, with 16 bases spanning the gap. The CDR3 length is 12 residues. CDR3 bases: TGTGCCAGCACCGAAACTGGGTTTATGCAGTACTTC. It is translated as CASTETGFMQYF.

This chain uses TRBV7-9 with TRBJ2-7; D unresolved. Germline V gives CDR1 SEHNR, CDR2 FQNEAQ (reference sequence). The CDR3 is made up of 12 amino acids. Trimming stripped 2 bases from V and 4 bases from J, with 6 bases between. CDR3 DNA: TGTGCCAGCAGCTTAAACGGATACGAGCAGTACTTC. It specifies CASSLNGYEQYF.

V is TRBV7-6 and J is TRBJ2-1, with 12 bases identical to TRBD2. CDR3 length: 17 residues. J lost 7 bases, V lost 2 bases, and 9 bases had no gene match. Germline V gene lookup returns CDR1 SGHVS and CDR2 FNYEAQ. The CDR3 DNA reads TGTGCCAGCAGCTTATATCTCGTCGGGACTAGCGGGAATGAGCAGTTCTTC. It translates to CASSLYLVGTSGNEQFF.

The chain uses TRBV2 and TRBJ1-1; no clear D. Germline values: CDR1 SNHLY, CDR2 FYNNEI. The CDR3 spans 16 residues. V gave up 5 bases and J gave up 1 base, with 17 bases separating them. CDR3 sequence: CASSPNPIGRNTEAFF. The CDR3 nucleotides read TGTGCCAGCAGTCCCAACCCCATCGGGAGGAACACTGAAGCTTTCTTT.

This sequence joins TRBV7-3 and TRBJ1-1; D gene ambiguous. This CDR3 spans 13 amino acids. CDR1 and CDR2 from the germline V gene are SGHTA and FQGTGA. The V and J ends lost 0 bases and 1 base respectively, with 3 bases between them. The CDR3: CASSLTGNTEAFF. The CDR3 DNA reads as TGTGCCAGCAGCTTAACCGGGAACACTGAAGCTTTCTTT.

V is TRBV5-1 and J is TRBJ2-7; TRBD1 matches 7 bases. Germline V gene data show CDR1 as SGHRS and CDR2 as YFSETQ. Trimming cost V 0 bases and J 4 bases; bases outside gene matches: 7. The CDR3 has 15 residues. CDR3 amino acids: CASSLEQGRQYEQYF. CDR3 DNA: TGCGCCAGCAGCTTGGAACAGGGGCGCCAATACGAGCAGTACTTC.

The rearrangement joins TRBV6-5 to TRBJ1-4, with TRBD1 as a possible D gene (5 bases). There are 15 residues in the CDR3. CDR1 and CDR2 from the germline V gene are MNHEY and SVGAGI. Trimming removed 6 bases at V and 4 bases at J, with 15 bases between. CDR3 in DNA: TGTGCCAGCAGCCAAGCGGGGGGGGTTAATGAAAAACTGTTTTTT. It specifies CASSQAGGVNEKLFF.

The chain uses TRBV9 and TRBJ1-3, with D possibly matching TRBD1 (6 bases). The CDR3 spans 15 residues. Germline values: CDR1 SGDLS, CDR2 YYNGEE. V was shortened by 0 bases and J by 4 bases, with 11 bases between the two germline ends. The DNA for the CDR3 is TGTGCCAGCAGCGTAGTTCCAGGGGAAGGAAACACCATATATTTT. Translation: CASSVVPGEGNTIYF.

V and J are TRBV4-1 and TRBJ1-1; D is uncertain. The CDR3 has 13 amino acids. V gave up 3 bases and J gave up 0 bases, with 5 bases separating them. Per germline, CDR1 MGHRA and CDR2 YSYEKL. The CDR3 loop is CASSHALNTEAFF. CDR3 bases: TGCGCCAGCAGCCATGCCTTGAACACTGAAGCTTTCTTT.

This clone is a singleton in its sample. The chain has TRBV6-6 and TRBJ2-2, with 9 nucleotides matching TRBD2. Trimming at V came to 2 bases and at J to 4 bases, leaving 2 bases not matched to a gene. This CDR3 spans 15 amino acids. Germline V gene lookup returns CDR1 MNHNY and CDR2 SVGAGI (reference sequence). The CDR3 nucleotides read TGTGCCAGCAGTTACATAGCGGGAGTCACCGGGGAGCTGTTTTTT. This codes for CASSYIAGVTGELFF.

The chain recombines TRBV5-6 with TRBJ1-1; D unresolved. The V end was cut by 2 bases, the J end by 1 base, with 6 bases between. The CDR3 runs 13 residues. In germline, CDR1 is SGHDT, CDR2 YYEEEE. The CDR3 DNA follows: TGTGCCAGCAGCTTTGTAGCGAACACTGAAGCTTTCTTT. It specifies CASSFVANTEAFF.

The chain has TRBV11-2 and TRBJ1-1; D is possibly TRBD1 (6 bases). Germline loops: CDR1 SGHAT, CDR2 FQNNGV. Trimming shortened V by 5 bases and J by 5 bases, and 12 bases separated the two germline ends. The CDR3 is 13 residues long. The CDR3 is CASSATGRTEAFF. The CDR3 coding sequence is TGTGCCAGCAGCGCGACAGGTAGGACTGAAGCTTTCTTT.

V and J are TRBV19 and TRBJ1-1; 7 bases fit TRBD1. This CDR3 has 14 residues. The V and J ends lost 6 bases and 4 bases, in that order; junction bases with no gene match: 8. Germline CDR1 reads LNHDA; CDR2 reads SQIVND (reference sequence). The CDR3 DNA follows: TGTGCCAGTAGGGGAATAACAGGGGTCACTGAAGCTTTCTTT. Its protein is CASRGITGVTEAFF. Based on the CDR3 plus reference TRBV19 and TRBJ1-1, the full variable domain is DGGITQSPKYLFRKEGQNVTLSCEQNLNHDAMYWYRQDPGQGLRLIYYSQIVNDFQKGDIAEGYSVSREKKESFPLTVTSAQKNPTAFYLCASRGITGVTEAFFGQGTRLTVV.

The rearrangement joins TRBV27 to TRBJ2-7; 10 positions match TRBD1. The germline V gene has CDR1 MNHEY and CDR2 SMNVEV (reference sequence). J gave up 5 bases and V 4 bases, and 5 bases lay outside the gene matches. The CDR3 consists of 14 residues. The CDR3 nucleotides read TGTGCCAGCAGTTCCGGGACAGGGGTCCACGAGCAGTACTTC. Its protein product is CASSSGTGVHEQYF.

V and J are TRBV10-2 and TRBJ1-2; no clear D. The ends were cut back, 2 bases at V and 7 bases at J, with 11 bases in the middle. The CDR3 has 13 amino acids. The V gene's germline CDR1 is WSHSY and CDR2 SAAADI. Here the CDR3 DNA reads TGCGCCAGCAGTGAGGTGAGGGTAGCTGGCTACACCTTC. It encodes CASSEVRVAGYTF.

This chain links TRBV7-6 with TRBJ2-7; D possibly uses TRBD1 or TRBD2 (5 bases each). V was shortened by 3 bases and J by 1 base, with 13 bases between the two germline ends. The CDR3 extends over 15 amino acids. The germline gives CDR1 SGHVS, CDR2 FNYEAQ. The CDR3 here is CASSFGAGPSYEQYF. CDR3 DNA: TGTGCCAGCAGCTTCGGGGCAGGCCCTTCCTACGAGCAGTACTTC.

This clone was seen once. This rearrangement joins TRBV4-2 to TRBJ2-7; no reliable D call. Germline loops: CDR1 LGHNA, CDR2 YNFKEQ. The CDR3 consists of 12 residues. Deletions cut 1 base from V and 2 bases from J, with 3 bases between. Here the CDR3 reads CASSQGAYEQYF. CDR3 DNA sequence: TGTGCCAGCAGCCAAGGGGCCTACGAGCAGTACTTC.

V gene TRBV19 combines with J gene TRBJ1-2; a weak D match, TRBD1 (6 bases). This CDR3 comprises 13 residues. Germline V gene lookup returns CDR1 LNHDA and CDR2 SQIVND (reference sequence). Trimming took off 8 bases at V and 3 bases at J, with 13 bases between the two ends. The CDR3: CASLGAGDYGYTF. DNA for the CDR3: TGTGCCAGTCTTGGGGCAGGGGACTATGGCTACACCTTC.

The chain links TRBV5-1 to TRBJ1-2; D possibly corresponds to TRBD1 (5 bases). This CDR3 has 13 amino acids. Germline CDR1 is SGHRS and CDR2 is YFSETQ. V was cut by 3 bases and J by 7 bases, with 13 bases left in between. The CDR3 DNA sequence: TGCGCCAGCAGCTGGGACCTTAACATTGGCTACACCTTC. Protein: CASSWDLNIGYTF.

J is TRBJ2-7 and V is TRBV5-4; 8 bases line up with TRBD1. Trimming cost V 0 bases and J 3 bases; bases outside gene matches: 5. The germline gives CDR1 SGHNT, CDR2 YYREEE (reference sequence). The CDR3 runs to 15 residues. The CDR3: CASSLEAGGNYEQYF. The CDR3 DNA reads TGTGCCAGCAGCTTGGAGGCAGGGGGCAACTACGAGCAGTACTTC.

The CDR3 DNA sequence: TGTGCCAGCAGCCTCCGGAAGACCTACGAGCAGTACTTC. It is translated as CASSLRKTYEQYF. The chain employs TRBV7-8 and TRBJ2-7, with unresolved D. The CDR3 loop spans 13 amino acids. Per germline, CDR1 SGHVS and CDR2 FQNEAQ. The germline V and J ends were trimmed by 5 bases and 2 bases, with 10 bases remaining between them.

This clone has just one count. V usage is TRBV4-1 and J usage is TRBJ2-5, with D perhaps being TRBD1 or TRBD2 (5 bases each). V was trimmed by 4 bases and J by 1 base, leaving 10 bases between them. Germline V gene data show CDR1 as MGHRA and CDR2 as YSYEKL. CDR3 length: 14 amino acids. The CDR3 nucleotides read TGCGCCAGCAGCCTCCGGGACGCCCAAGAGACCCAGTACTTC. Amino acids: CASSLRDAQETQYF.

The J gene is TRBJ2-1, the V gene TRBV19, with 8 positions matching TRBD2. The CDR3 extends over 16 amino acids. V was pared by 5 bases and J by 0 bases, with 6 bases of the junction left unmatched. Per germline, CDR1 LNHDA and CDR2 SQIVND (reference sequence). The chain's CDR3 is CASSASSGSSYNEQFF. As DNA, the CDR3 is TGTGCCAGTAGTGCCTCCAGCGGGAGCTCCTACAATGAGCAGTTCTTC.

The rearrangement joins TRBV11-2 to TRBJ2-5; 9 bases line up with TRBD1. The germline V gene encodes CDR1 SGHAT and CDR2 FQNNGV. The J segment lost 1 base and the V segment lost 5 bases, leaving 8 bases of the junction unmatched. The CDR3 loop spans 16 amino acids. The CDR3 nucleotides are TGTGCCAGCAGCGGATACGGGACAGGGTTCCAAGAGACCCAGTACTTC. Amino acids: CASSGYGTGFQETQYF.

V and J are TRBV28 and TRBJ2-7; D is unresolved. Germline V gives CDR1 MDHEN, CDR2 SYDVKM. The CDR3 spans 13 residues. Trimming cost V 6 bases and J 2 bases, with 11 bases left between them. The CDR3 DNA reads TGTGCCAGCAGCCCGGAGCTTGCCTACGAGCAGTACTTC. It codes for CASSPELAYEQYF.

This chain's CDR3 is CASSFAGGTNNEQFF. CDR3 nucleotides: TGTGCCAGCAGTTTCGCGGGAGGGACCAACAATGAGCAGTTCTTC. The chain uses TRBV27 and TRBJ2-1; 9 bases line up with TRBD2. V lost 3 bases to trimming and J lost 5 bases; unmatched junction nucleotides: 5. The CDR3 is 15 residues long. Germline V gene data show CDR1 as MNHEY and CDR2 as SMNVEV (reference sequence).

This clone was seen only once. The chain combines TRBV6-5 with TRBJ2-1; D ambiguous. The CDR3 length is 15 residues. The V gene lost 4 bases and the J gene lost 9 bases, with 19 bases spanning the gap. The germline CDR1 and CDR2 sequences are MNHEY and SVGAGI. The CDR3 DNA follows: TGTGCCAGCAGTTCCGGCCCCTTCGATTGGCTTGAGCAGTTCTTC. Translating gives CASSSGPFDWLEQFF.

The J gene is TRBJ1-2, the V gene TRBV7-9, with no clear D. Trimming left V 5 bases short and J 3 bases short, with 10 bases between. Germline loops: CDR1 SEHNR, CDR2 FQNEAQ (reference sequence). This CDR3 comprises 13 residues. The CDR3 spells CASSQGTDYGYTF. The DNA for the CDR3 is TGTGCCAGCAGCCAAGGAACGGACTATGGCTACACCTTC.

The rearrangement joins TRBV27 to TRBJ1-2; 8 nucleotides match TRBD1. The CDR3 totals 14 residues. The V segment lost 6 bases and the J segment 4 bases; nucleotides outside the gene matches: 7. In germline, CDR1 is MNHEY, CDR2 SMNVEV (reference sequence). The CDR3 coding sequence is TGTGCCAGCAGAGCCCGGGACAGGACCTATGGCTACACCTTC. Protein sequence: CASRARDRTYGYTF.

The chain joins TRBV13 to TRBJ2-7; TRBD1 might be the D (5 bases). There are 14 residues in the CDR3. The germline gives CDR1 PRHDT, CDR2 FYEKMQ (reference sequence). The V gene lost 0 bases and the J gene lost 0 bases, with 6 bases spanning the gap. CDR3: CASSLGGLSYEQYF. CDR3 DNA: TGTGCCAGCAGCTTAGGGGGGCTCTCCTACGAGCAGTACTTC.